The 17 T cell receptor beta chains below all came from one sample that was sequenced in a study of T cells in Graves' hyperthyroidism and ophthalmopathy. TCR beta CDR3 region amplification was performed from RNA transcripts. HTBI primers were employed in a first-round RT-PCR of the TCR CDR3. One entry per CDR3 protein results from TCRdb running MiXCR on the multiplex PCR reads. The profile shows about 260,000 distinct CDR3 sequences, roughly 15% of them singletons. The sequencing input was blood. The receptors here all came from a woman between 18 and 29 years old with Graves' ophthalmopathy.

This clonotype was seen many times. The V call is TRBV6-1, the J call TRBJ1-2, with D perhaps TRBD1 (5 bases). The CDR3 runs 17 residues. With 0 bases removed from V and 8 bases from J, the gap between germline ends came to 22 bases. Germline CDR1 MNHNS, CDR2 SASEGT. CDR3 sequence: CASSEARMDTDAGGYTF. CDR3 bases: TGTGCCAGCAGTGAAGCTAGGATGGACACGGATGCCGGGGGCTACACCTTC.

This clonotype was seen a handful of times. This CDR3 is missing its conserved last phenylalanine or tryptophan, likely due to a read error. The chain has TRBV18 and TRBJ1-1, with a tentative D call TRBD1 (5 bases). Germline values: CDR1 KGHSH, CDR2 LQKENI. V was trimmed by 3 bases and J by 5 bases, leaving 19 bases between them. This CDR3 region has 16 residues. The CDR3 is CASSPPPPGRRTEAFL. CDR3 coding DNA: TGTGCCAGCTCACCTCCCCCCCCGGGGCGCAGGACTGAAGCTTTCCTT.

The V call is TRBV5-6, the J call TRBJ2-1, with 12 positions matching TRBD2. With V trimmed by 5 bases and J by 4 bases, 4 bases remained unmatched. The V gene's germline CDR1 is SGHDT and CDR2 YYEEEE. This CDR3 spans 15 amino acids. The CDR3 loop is CASRPGLAGYNEQFF. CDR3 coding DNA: TGTGCCAGCAGACCGGGACTAGCGGGTTACAATGAGCAGTTCTTC.

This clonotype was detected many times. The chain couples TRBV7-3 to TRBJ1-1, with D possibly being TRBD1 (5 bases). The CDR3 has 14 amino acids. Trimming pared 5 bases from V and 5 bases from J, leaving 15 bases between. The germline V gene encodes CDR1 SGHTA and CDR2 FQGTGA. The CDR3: CASSQLDSSTEAFF. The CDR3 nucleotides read TGTGCCAGCAGCCAGCTCGACAGCTCGACTGAAGCTTTCTTT.

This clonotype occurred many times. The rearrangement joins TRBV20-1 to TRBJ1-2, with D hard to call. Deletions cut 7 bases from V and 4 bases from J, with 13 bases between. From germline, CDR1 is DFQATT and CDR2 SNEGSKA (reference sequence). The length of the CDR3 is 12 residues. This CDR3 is CSGETLSYGYTF. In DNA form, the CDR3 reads TGCAGTGGGGAAACATTATCCTATGGCTACACCTTC.

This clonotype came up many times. The CDR3 DNA reads as TGTGCCAGCAGGCCGACATCTAACTATGGCTACACCTTC. As protein: CASRPTSNYGYTF. The chain employs TRBV27 and TRBJ1-2; unclear D gene. The CDR3 runs to 13 residues. Trimming stripped 6 bases from V and 0 bases from J, with 8 bases between. Looked up from germline, CDR1 is MNHEY and CDR2 is SMNVEV (reference sequence).

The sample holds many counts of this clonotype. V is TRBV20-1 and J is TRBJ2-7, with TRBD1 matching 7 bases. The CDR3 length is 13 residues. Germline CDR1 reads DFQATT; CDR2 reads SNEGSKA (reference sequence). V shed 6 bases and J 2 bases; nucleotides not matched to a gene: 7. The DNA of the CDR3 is TGCAGTGCCAATGACAGGGCCCCCTACGAGCAGTACTTC. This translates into CSANDRAPYEQYF.

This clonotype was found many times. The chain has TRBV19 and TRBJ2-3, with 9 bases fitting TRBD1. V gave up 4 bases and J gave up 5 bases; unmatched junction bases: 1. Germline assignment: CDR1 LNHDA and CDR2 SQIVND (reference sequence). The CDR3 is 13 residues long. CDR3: CASSNRGLDTQYF. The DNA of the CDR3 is TGTGCCAGTAGTAACAGGGGGCTAGATACGCAGTATTTT.

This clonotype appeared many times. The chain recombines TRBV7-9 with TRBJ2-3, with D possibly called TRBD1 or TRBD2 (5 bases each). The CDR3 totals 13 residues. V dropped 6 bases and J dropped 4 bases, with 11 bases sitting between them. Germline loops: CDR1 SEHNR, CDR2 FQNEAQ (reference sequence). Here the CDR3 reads CASRIGTADTQYF. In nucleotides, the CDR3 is TGTGCCAGCAGGATAGGGACGGCAGATACGCAGTATTTT. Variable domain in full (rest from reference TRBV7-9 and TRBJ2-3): DTGVSQNPRHKITKRGQNVTFRCDPISEHNRLYWYRQTLGQGPEFLTYFQNEAQLEKSRLLSDRFSAERPKGSFSTLEIQRTEQGDSAMYLCASRIGTADTQYFGPGTRLTVL.

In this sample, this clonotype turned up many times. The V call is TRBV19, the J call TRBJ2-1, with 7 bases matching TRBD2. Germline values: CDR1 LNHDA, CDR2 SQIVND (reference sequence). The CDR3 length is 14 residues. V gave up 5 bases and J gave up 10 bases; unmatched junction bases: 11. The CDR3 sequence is CASSPTSAGYEQFF. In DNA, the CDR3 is TGTGCCAGTAGTCCTACCTCAGCGGGATACGAGCAGTTCTTC.

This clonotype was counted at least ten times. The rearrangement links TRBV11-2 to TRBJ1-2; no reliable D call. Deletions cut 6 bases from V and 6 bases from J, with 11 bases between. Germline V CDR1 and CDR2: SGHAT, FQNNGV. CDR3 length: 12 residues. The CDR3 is CASREVVNGYTF. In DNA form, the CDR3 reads TGTGCCAGCAGGGAGGTGGTTAATGGCTACACCTTC.

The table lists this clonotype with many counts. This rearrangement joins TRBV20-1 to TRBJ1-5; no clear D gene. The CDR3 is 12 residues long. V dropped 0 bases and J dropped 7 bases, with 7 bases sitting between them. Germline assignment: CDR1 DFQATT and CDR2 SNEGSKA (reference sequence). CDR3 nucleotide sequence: TGCAGTGCTAGAGATTCGGGGCAGCCCCAGCATTTT. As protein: CSARDSGQPQHF.

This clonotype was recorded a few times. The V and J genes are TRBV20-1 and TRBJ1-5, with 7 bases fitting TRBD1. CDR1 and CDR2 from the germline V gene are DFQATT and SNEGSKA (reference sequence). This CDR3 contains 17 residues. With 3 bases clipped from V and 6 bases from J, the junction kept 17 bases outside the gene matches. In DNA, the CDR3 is TGCAGTGCTAGCCGGCCCACAGGGGAAGATAAAAGTCAGCCCCAGCATTTT. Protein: CSASRPTGEDKSQPQHF.

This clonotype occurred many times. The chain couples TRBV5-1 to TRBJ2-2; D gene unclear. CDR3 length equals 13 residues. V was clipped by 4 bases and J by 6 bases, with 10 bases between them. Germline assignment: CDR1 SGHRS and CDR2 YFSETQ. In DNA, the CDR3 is TGCGCCAGCAGCGTAAGTGGTTCCGGGGAGCTGTTTTTT. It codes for CASSVSGSGELFF.

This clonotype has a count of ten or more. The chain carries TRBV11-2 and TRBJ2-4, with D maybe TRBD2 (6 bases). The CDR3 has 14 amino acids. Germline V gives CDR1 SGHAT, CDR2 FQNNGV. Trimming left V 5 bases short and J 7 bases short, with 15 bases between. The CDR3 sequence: CASSPREWGNIQYF. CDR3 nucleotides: TGTGCCAGCAGCCCCCGGGAGTGGGGGAACATTCAGTACTTC.

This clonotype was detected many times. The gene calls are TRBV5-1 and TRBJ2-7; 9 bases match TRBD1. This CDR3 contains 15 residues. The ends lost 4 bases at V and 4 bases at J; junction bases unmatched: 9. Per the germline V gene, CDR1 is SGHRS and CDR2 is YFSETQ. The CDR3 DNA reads TGCGCCAGCAGCCCTACAGGGGGCGCAACGTACGAGCAGTACTTC. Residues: CASSPTGGATYEQYF.

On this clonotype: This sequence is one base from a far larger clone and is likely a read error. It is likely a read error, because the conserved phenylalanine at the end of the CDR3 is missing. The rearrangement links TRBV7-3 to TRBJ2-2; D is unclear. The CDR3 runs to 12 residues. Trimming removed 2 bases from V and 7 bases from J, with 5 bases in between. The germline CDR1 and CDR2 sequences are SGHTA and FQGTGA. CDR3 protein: CASSLEDGELFS. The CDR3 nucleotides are TGTGCCAGCAGCTTAGAGGACGGGGAGCTGTTTTCT.